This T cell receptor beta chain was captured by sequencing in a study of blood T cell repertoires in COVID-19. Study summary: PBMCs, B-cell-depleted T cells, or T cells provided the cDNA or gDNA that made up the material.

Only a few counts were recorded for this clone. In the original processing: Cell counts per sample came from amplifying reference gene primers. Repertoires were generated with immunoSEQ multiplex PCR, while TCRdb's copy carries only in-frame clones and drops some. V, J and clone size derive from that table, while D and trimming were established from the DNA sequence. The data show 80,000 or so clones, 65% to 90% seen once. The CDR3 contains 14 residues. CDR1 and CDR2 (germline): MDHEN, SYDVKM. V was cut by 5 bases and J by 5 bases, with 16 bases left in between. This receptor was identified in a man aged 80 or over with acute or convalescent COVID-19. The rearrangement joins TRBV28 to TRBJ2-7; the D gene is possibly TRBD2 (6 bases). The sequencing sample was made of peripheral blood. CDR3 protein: CASSPLEGIHEQYF. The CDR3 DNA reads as TGTGCCAGCAGTCCCTTGGAGGGTATCCACGAGCAGTACTTC.